The T cell receptor beta chain described here comes from a study of T cells in Graves' hyperthyroidism and ophthalmopathy. Study summary: Blood from the periphery was taken at initial diagnosis, before any treatment.

What was amplified from RNA transcripts were TCR beta CDR3 regions. During a first-round RT-PCR of the TCR CDR3, the HTBI primer set was used. TCRdb re-called the multiplex PCR reads through MiXCR, storing one row per CDR3 protein. The table shows hundreds of thousands of distinct CDR3 sequences, with 16% occurring only once. Patients affected by ophthalmopathy presented a Clinical Activity Score of at least 3, a NOSPECS grade of at least 4, and disease duration below 3 months. The CDR3 has 14 residues. CDR1 and CDR2 (germline): SGHNT, YYREEE (reference sequence). Unmatched junction bases numbered 5, after V lost 4 bases and J lost 5 bases.

Sequencing was done on a sample of blood. The J gene is TRBJ2-1, the V gene TRBV5-4, with 8 nucleotides matching TRBD1. This sequence was found in a woman in her thirties or forties with Graves' ophthalmopathy. The CDR3 DNA reads TGTGCCAGCAGCCAGGGGGCGCCAGACAATGAGCAGTTCTTC. This encodes CASSQGAPDNEQFF.